This T cell receptor beta chain was retrieved from a study of blood T cells in healthy people across ages. V dropped 3 bases and J dropped 3 bases, with 14 bases sitting between them. CDR3 length: 15 amino acids. Germline lookup yields CDR1 MNHEY and CDR2 SVGEGT. The donors, all healthy, were Caucasians living in Russia, aged about 6 to 95. The amount of total RNA extracted per sample was at least 5 micrograms. Then a second PCR, running roughly 7 to 11 cycles, was carried out with a sample-barcoded 5' primer and a J-beta primer mix. Every cDNA molecule carried a tag from a template-switch adaptor bearing 12 random nucleotides. A single record per CDR3 protein comes from TCRdb applying MiXCR to the 5' RACE reads. The sample contains hundreds of thousands of distinct CDR3 sequences, over 40% of which appear only once.

The receptor was derived from an older man in good health. This chain uses TRBV6-2 or TRBV6-3 with TRBJ1-1; D is ambiguous. The sequenced sample was blood. The CDR3 region has the DNA TGTGCCAGCAGTTATGATACAAGGCTTTACACTGAAGCTTTCTTT. Its translation is CASSYDTRLYTEAFF.